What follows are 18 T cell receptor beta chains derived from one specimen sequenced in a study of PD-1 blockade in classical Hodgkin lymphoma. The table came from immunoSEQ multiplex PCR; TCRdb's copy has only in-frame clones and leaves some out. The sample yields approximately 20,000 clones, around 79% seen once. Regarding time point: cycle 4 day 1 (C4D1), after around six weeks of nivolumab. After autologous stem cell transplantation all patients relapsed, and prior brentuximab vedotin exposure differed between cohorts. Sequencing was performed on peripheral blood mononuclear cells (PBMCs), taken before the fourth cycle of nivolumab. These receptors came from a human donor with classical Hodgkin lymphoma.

This CDR3 is CATSRAANGYEQYF. CDR3 sequence (DNA): TGTGCCACCAGCAGAGCGGCTAACGGCTACGAGCAGTACTTC. V usage is TRBV15 and J usage is TRBJ2-7; D gene uncertain. CDR1 and CDR2 (germline): LNHNV, YYDKDF (reference sequence). The CDR3 contains 14 residues. Trimming took 1 base from V and 3 from J, leaving 10 bases between them.

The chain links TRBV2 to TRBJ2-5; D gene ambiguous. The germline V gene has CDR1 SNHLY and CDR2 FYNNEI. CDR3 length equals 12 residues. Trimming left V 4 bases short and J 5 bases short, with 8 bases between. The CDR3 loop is CASSVWSETQYF. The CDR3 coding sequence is TGTGCCAGCAGTGTTTGGAGTGAGACCCAGTACTTC.

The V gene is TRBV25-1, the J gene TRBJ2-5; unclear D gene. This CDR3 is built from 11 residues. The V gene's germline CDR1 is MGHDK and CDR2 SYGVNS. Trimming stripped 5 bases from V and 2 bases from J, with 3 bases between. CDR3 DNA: TGTGCCAGCAGTCCTCAAGAGACCCAGTACTTC. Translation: CASSPQETQYF.

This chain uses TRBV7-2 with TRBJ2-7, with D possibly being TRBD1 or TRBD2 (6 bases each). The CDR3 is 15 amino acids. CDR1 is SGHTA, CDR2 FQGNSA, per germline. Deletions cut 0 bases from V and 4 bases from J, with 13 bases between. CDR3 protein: CASSLAHGGIYEQYF. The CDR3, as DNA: TGTGCCAGCAGCTTAGCTCACGGGGGCATTTACGAGCAGTACTTC.

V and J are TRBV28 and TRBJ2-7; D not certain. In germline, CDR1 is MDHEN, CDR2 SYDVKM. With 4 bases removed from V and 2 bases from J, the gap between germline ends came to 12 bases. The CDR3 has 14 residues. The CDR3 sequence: CASSSPRRAYEQYF. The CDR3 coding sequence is TGTGCCAGCAGTTCCCCGCGCAGAGCCTACGAGCAGTACTTC.

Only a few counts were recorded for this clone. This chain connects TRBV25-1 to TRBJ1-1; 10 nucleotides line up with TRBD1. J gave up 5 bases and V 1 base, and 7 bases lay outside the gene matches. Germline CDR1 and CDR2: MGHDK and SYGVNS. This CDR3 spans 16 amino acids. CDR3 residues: CASSEFSSDRGTEAFF. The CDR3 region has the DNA TGTGCCAGCAGTGAATTTTCTTCGGACAGGGGGACTGAAGCTTTCTTT.

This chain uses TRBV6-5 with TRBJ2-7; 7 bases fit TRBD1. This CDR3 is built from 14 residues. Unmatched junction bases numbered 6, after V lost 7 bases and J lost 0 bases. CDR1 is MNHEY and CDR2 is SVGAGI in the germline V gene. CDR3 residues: CASMVQGSSYEQYF. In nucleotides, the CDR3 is TGTGCCAGCATGGTACAGGGGAGCTCCTACGAGCAGTACTTC.

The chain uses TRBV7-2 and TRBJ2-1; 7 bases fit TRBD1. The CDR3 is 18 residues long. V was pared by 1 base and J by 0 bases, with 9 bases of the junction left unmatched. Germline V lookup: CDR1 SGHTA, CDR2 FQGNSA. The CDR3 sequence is CASSLVHRGASSYNEQFF. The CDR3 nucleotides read TGTGCCAGCAGCTTAGTTCACAGGGGCGCCAGCTCCTACAATGAGCAGTTCTTC.

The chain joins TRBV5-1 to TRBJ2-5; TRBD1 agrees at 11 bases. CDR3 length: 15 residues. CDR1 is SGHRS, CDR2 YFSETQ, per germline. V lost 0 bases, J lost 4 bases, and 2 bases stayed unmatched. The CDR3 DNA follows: TGCGCCAGCAGCTTGGAAGGGACAGGGGGAGAGACCCAGTACTTC. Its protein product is CASSLEGTGGETQYF.

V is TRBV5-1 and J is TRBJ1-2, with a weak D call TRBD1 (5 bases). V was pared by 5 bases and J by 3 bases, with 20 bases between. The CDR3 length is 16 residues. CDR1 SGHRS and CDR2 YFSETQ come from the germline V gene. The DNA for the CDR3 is TGCGCCAGCAGGACCGGGACGAGTCTCGGGGACTATGGCTACACCTTC. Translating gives CASRTGTSLGDYGYTF.

The CDR3 region is CASSLGGSGSAYEQFF. DNA of the CDR3: TGCGCCAGCAGCTTGGGAGGTAGCGGGAGTGCGTATGAGCAGTTCTTC. The chain couples TRBV5-1 to TRBJ2-1; TRBD2 matches 9 bases. The CDR3 has 16 amino acids. The V segment lost 0 bases and the J segment 8 bases; nucleotides outside the gene matches: 9. Germline CDR1 is SGHRS and CDR2 is YFSETQ.

CDR3 bases: TGTGCCAGCAGTTTCCACGATAGGGCAGTGAACGAGCAGTACTTC. Its protein is CASSFHDRAVNEQYF. V is TRBV27 and J is TRBJ2-7; no definite D call. Germline CDR1 MNHEY, CDR2 SMNVEV (reference sequence). The CDR3 covers 15 residues. Trimming stripped 3 bases from V and 5 bases from J, with 17 bases between.

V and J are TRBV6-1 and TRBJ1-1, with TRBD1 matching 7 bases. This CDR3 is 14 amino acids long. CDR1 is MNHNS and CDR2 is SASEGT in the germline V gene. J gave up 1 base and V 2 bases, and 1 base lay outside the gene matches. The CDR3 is CASSERTGNTEAFF. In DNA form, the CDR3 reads TGTGCCAGCAGTGAAAGGACAGGGAACACTGAAGCTTTCTTT.

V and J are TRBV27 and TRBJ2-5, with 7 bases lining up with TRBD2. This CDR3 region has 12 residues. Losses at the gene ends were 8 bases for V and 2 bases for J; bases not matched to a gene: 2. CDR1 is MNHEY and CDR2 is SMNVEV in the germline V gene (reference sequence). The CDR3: CASGGVQETQYF. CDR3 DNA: TGTGCCAGCGGGGGGGTACAAGAGACCCAGTACTTC.

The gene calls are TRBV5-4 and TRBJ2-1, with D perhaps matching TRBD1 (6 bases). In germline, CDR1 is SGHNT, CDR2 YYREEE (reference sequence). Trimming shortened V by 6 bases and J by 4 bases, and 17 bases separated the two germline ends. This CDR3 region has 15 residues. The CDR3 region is CASTFWGHLYNEQFF. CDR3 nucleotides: TGTGCCAGCACCTTCTGGGGACACCTATACAATGAGCAGTTCTTC.

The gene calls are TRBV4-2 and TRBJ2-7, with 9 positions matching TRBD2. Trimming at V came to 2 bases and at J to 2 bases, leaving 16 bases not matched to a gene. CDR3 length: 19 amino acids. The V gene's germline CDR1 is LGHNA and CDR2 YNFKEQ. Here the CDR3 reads CASSQKETAGGSQPYEQYF. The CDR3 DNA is TGTGCCAGCAGCCAAAAGGAGACAGCGGGAGGCTCTCAACCCTACGAGCAGTACTTC.

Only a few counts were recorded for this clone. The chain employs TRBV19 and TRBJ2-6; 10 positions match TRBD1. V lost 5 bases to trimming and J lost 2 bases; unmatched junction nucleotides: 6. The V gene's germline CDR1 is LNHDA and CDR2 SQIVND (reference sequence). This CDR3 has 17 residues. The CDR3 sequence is CASSAGQGIAGANVLTF. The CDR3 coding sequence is TGTGCCAGTAGTGCGGGACAGGGGATCGCTGGGGCCAACGTCCTGACTTTC. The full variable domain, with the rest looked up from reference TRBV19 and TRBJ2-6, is DGGITQSPKYLFRKEGQNVTLSCEQNLNHDAMYWYRQDPGQGLRLIYYSQIVNDFQKGDIAEGYSVSREKKESFPLTVTSAQKNPTAFYLCASSAGQGIAGANVLTFGAGSRLTVL.

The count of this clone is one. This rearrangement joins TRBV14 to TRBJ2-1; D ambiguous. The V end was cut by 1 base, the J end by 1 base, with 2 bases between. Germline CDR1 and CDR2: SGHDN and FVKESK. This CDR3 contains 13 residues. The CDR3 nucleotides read TGTGCCAGCAGCCAAGTTTCCTACAATGAGCAGTTCTTC. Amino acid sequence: CASSQVSYNEQFF.